This T cell receptor beta chain comes out of a study (dated by TCRdb to about 2013). This clonotype was observed at least ten times. Its antigen is not yet known. Per-base qualities were not stored, and no clone one base away is much larger. The run used an Illumina Genome Analyzer IIx. In-frame beta chains were kept once TCRdb had trimmed the public reads at Q25 with fastp and called clones with MiXCR. For every CDR3 protein sequence, its rows merge into one entry that carries the most common genes and DNA. The sample yields over 14,000 distinct CDR3 sequences; around 30% were counted once. 15% to 20% of the sample rests with the top ten. From its cysteine to its phenylalanine, the CDR3 spans 16 amino acids. Of the read, only the CDR3 DNA is kept; its 48 bases are in frame from base 1. CDR1 KGHSH and CDR2 LQKENI were looked up in the germline V gene. A distance of 15 bases separates the germline ends of V and J, which lose 0 bases and 4 bases respectively.

The specimen was blood. Recombination linked TRBV18 to TRBJ1-1, with the D gene not clear enough to name. The sequence was collected from a human donor. This receptor has the CDR3 CASSPPWAGWATEAFF. The sequenced DNA: TGTGCCAGCTCACCACCCTGGGCAGGATGGGCCACTGAAGCTTTCTTT.